This TCR beta chain was sequenced in a study of CD8+CD57+ T cells in acquired aplastic anemia. At the level of the study: DNA per sorted CD4+ or CD8+ sample ranged roughly 0.17 to 27.4 ug, averaging roughly 3.2 ug.

The study profiled TCR beta VDJ and CDR3 using genomic DNA as template. TCRdb passed the reads through MiXCR, listing each CDR3 protein once. The sample consists of around 180,000 distinct CDR3 sequences, 55% to 75% of them appearing once. Trimming at V came to 5 bases and at J to 3 bases, leaving 4 bases not matched to a gene. The CDR3 extends over 14 amino acids. Germline values: CDR1 DFQATT, CDR2 SNEGSKA (reference sequence). The clonotype comes from a human donor in good health. Sequenced input: sorted CD4+, CD8+, or CD8+CD57+ T cells (not recorded which) from PBMCs. The V and J genes are TRBV20-1 and TRBJ2-7; 13 bases are a match to TRBD2. Here the CDR3 reads CSAHRTSGSYEQYF. Written as DNA, the CDR3 is TGCAGTGCTCATCGGACTAGCGGGAGCTACGAGCAGTACTTC.